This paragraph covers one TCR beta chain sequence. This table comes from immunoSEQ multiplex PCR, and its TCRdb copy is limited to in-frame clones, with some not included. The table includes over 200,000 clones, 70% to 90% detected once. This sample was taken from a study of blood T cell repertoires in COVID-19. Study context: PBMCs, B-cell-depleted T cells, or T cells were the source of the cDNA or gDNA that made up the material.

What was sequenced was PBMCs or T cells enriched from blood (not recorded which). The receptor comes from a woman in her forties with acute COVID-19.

The CDR3 DNA sequence: TGTGCCAGCAGTGAAGGGGCAGTCCAATTTTCACCCCTCCACTTT. It translates to CASSEGAVQFSPLHF. The chain has TRBV6-1 and TRBJ1-6; D is unclear. Deletions cut 1 base from V and 9 bases from J, with 13 bases between. Looked up from germline, CDR1 is MNHNS and CDR2 is SASEGT. CDR3 length equals 15 residues.